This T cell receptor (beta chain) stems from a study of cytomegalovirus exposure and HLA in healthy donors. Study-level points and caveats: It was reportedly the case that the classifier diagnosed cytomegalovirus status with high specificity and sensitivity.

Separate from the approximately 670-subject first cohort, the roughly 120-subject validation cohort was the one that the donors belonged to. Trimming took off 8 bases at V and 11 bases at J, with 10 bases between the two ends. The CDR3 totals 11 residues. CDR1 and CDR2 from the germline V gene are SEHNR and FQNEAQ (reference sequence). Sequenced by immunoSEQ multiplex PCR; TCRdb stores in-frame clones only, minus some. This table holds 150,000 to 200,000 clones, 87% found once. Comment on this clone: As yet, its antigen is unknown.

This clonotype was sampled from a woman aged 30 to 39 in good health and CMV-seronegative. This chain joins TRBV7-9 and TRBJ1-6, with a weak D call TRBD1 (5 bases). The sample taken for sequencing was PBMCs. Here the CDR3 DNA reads TGTGCCAGCGCTAGGGGCACACCCCTCCACTTT. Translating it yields CASARGTPLHF. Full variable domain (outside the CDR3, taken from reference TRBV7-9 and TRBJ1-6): DTGVSQNPRHKITKRGQNVTFRCDPISEHNRLYWYRQTLGQGPEFLTYFQNEAQLEKSRLLSDRFSAERPKGSFSTLEIQRTEQGDSAMYLCASARGTPLHFGNGTRLTVT.